The 30 T cell receptor beta chains below all came from one sample that was sequenced in a study of identical twins. TCRdb fed the 5' RACE reads into MiXCR, producing one record per CDR3 protein. Found here are 400,000 to 550,000 distinct CDR3 sequences, 13% to 15% of them singletons; the top ten hold 0.8% to 1%. The sample was also reused in another study, on yellow fever vaccine responses in identical twins.

The sequencing input was CD4+ T cells sorted from blood. These receptor sequences come from a woman aged 18 to 35 in good health.

This clonotype showed up many times. CDR3 bases: TGCAGTGCCTCGACTAGCGGAAGTAGCACAGATACGCAGTATTTT. This sequence encodes CSASTSGSSTDTQYF. This chain uses TRBV20-1 with TRBJ2-3, with 9 bases fitting TRBD2. The J segment lost 0 bases and the V segment lost 6 bases, leaving 7 bases of the junction unmatched. CDR1 and CDR2 (germline): DFQATT, SNEGSKA (reference sequence). CDR3 size: 15 residues.

The chain couples TRBV9 to TRBJ2-3; maybe TRBD1 (7 bases). The CDR3 is made up of 16 amino acids. Germline V gene lookup returns CDR1 SGDLS and CDR2 YYNGEE. The V end lost 0 bases, the J end lost 4 bases, and 15 bases lay between the germline ends. CDR3 amino acids: CASSVGAGGYPDTQYF. CDR3 coding DNA: TGTGCCAGCAGCGTAGGTGCAGGGGGGTATCCAGATACGCAGTATTTT.

The CDR3 reads CASVREASGGQETQYF. CDR3 nucleotide sequence: TGTGCCAGCGTCCGGGAGGCTAGCGGGGGACAAGAGACCCAGTACTTC. The chain recombines TRBV7-2 with TRBJ2-5, with TRBD2 matching 10 bases. The germline CDR1 and CDR2 sequences are SGHTA and FQGNSA. V shed 8 bases, J shed 2 bases, and the junction held 11 bases outside the gene matches. The CDR3 contains 16 residues.

CDR3 coding DNA: TGTGCCAGCAGTCTCTGGGAGCTAGCGAGAGATACGCAGTATTTT. This sequence encodes CASSLWELARDTQYF. The chain carries TRBV12-3 or TRBV12-4 and TRBJ2-3, with D tentatively TRBD2 (6 bases). Trimming left V 5 bases short and J 5 bases short, with 17 bases between. This CDR3 has 15 residues.

This clonotype was seen only a few times. The chain carries TRBV7-9 and TRBJ1-1; TRBD1 might be the D (6 bases). There are 13 residues in the CDR3. V gave up 2 bases and J gave up 5 bases, with 9 bases separating them. The germline V gene has CDR1 SEHNR and CDR2 FQNEAQ (reference sequence). The CDR3 nucleotides read TGTGCCAGCAGCTTACCAGGACAGACTGAAGCTTTCTTT. As protein: CASSLPGQTEAFF.

V gene TRBV4-3 combines with J gene TRBJ2-7; no firm D call. The CDR3 runs 17 residues. Germline V lookup: CDR1 LGHNA, CDR2 YSLEER. V lost 3 bases to trimming and J lost 5 bases, with 23 bases between them. The DNA of the CDR3 is TGCGCCAGCAGCCAGAACTCGGGTGGGTTTGGTCGAAACGAGCAGTACTTC. It encodes CASSQNSGGFGRNEQYF.

The V and J genes are TRBV9 and TRBJ2-7; TRBD2 might be the D (5 bases). This CDR3 region has 17 residues. V lost 2 bases to trimming and J lost 2 bases, with 20 bases between them. CDR1 and CDR2 (germline): SGDLS, YYNGEE. CDR3 in DNA: TGTGCCAGCAGCGTCTCTCATGGGAGCGATTATCCCTACGAGCAGTACTTC. Its protein product is CASSVSHGSDYPYEQYF.

This rearrangement joins TRBV7-8 to TRBJ2-7, with 7 bases that match TRBD2. The germline CDR1 and CDR2 sequences are SGHVS and FQNEAQ. V lost 5 bases to trimming and J lost 0 bases; unmatched junction nucleotides: 7. CDR3 length equals 15 residues. This CDR3 is CASSPAGDGSYEQYF. The CDR3 nucleotides are TGTGCCAGCAGCCCCGCGGGAGACGGCTCCTACGAGCAGTACTTC.

This clonotype showed up just a few times. The CDR3 nucleotides read TGTGCCAGCAGCTTAGACGTGGTATACACAGATACGCAGTATTTT. Protein product: CASSLDVVYTDTQYF. This chain links TRBV11-2 with TRBJ2-3, with no clear D. Trimming stripped 0 bases from V and 2 bases from J, with 9 bases between. The germline V gene has CDR1 SGHAT and CDR2 FQNNGV. The CDR3 extends over 15 amino acids.

The chain joins TRBV7-2 to TRBJ1-1; tentative D call: TRBD1 (5 bases). The CDR3 loop spans 15 amino acids. Germline assignment: CDR1 SGHTA and CDR2 FQGNSA. V lost 2 bases, J lost 1 base, and 11 bases lay in between. CDR3 DNA: TGTGCCAGCAGCTTATACCTGACAGCGAACACTGAAGCTTTCTTT. Amino acid sequence: CASSLYLTANTEAFF.

The chain uses TRBV24-1 and TRBJ2-1; 7 positions agree with TRBD2. V was clipped by 4 bases and J by 2 bases; unmatched bases: 7. This CDR3 region has 16 residues. The germline gives CDR1 KGHDR, CDR2 SFDVKD. The CDR3 coding sequence is TGTGCCACCAGTGACGGCGCGGGAGCCCCCTACAATGAGCAGTTCTTC. Residues: CATSDGAGAPYNEQFF.

This clonotype showed up just a few times. The genes are TRBV10-3 and TRBJ1-1, with 8 bases lining up with TRBD1. The ends lost 3 bases at V and 1 base at J; junction bases unmatched: 4. CDR1 is ENHRY and CDR2 is SYGVKD in the germline V gene. The CDR3 extends over 15 amino acids. CDR3 in amino acids: CAISDTGTGNTEAFF. CDR3 DNA: TGTGCCATCAGTGATACGGGGACAGGGAACACTGAAGCTTTCTTT.

In its sample, this clonotype was seen a few times. This rearrangement joins TRBV9 to TRBJ2-6, with 13 positions matching TRBD2. Germline CDR1 SGDLS, CDR2 YYNGEE. Germline trimming cut 3 bases from V and 2 bases from J; bases unmatched to any gene: 5. This CDR3 contains 18 residues. Here the CDR3 DNA reads TGTGCCAGCAGCGCGGGACTAGCGGGAAAGACTGGGGCCAACGTCCTGACTTTC. Translated: CASSAGLAGKTGANVLTF.

Only a few counts were recorded for this clonotype. The chain carries TRBV4-1 and TRBJ2-7; 7 nucleotides line up with TRBD1. This CDR3 has 13 amino acids. From germline, CDR1 is MGHRA and CDR2 YSYEKL. J was trimmed by 12 bases and V by 1 base; bases with no gene match: 9. Here the CDR3 DNA reads TGCGCCAGCAGCCAAGTTGGCGACAGGGAGTTGTACTTC. This gives the protein CASSQVGDRELYF.

This clonotype was detected a few times. The chain joins TRBV7-2 to TRBJ1-1; 9 nucleotides match TRBD1. The CDR3 is 13 residues long. Trimming removed 4 bases from V and 7 bases from J; junction bases left unmatched: 4. Per the germline V gene, CDR1 is SGHTA and CDR2 is FQGNSA. In DNA form, the CDR3 reads TGTGCCAGCAGCTCACAGGGGGCAGGTGAAGCTTTCTTT. Its translation is CASSSQGAGEAFF.

The table lists this clonotype with a few counts. This sequence joins TRBV29-1 and TRBJ2-1, with no clear D. Germline V gene lookup returns CDR1 SQVTM and CDR2 ANQGSEA. The CDR3 extends over 12 amino acids. V shed 1 base and J shed 7 bases, with 8 bases lying between them. This CDR3 reads CSVEVAANEQFF. The CDR3 DNA follows: TGCAGCGTTGAAGTCGCCGCGAATGAGCAGTTCTTC.

The gene calls are TRBV2 and TRBJ2-7; 8 nucleotides align to TRBD1. The CDR3 is made up of 15 amino acids. V was clipped by 4 bases and J by 6 bases; unmatched bases: 11. Germline loops: CDR1 SNHLY, CDR2 FYNNEI. CDR3 sequence (DNA): TGTGCCAGCAGTGCGCAATTCAGGGGGCTGAGCGAGCAGTACTTC. Residues: CASSAQFRGLSEQYF. The whole variable domain, remainder taken from reference TRBV2 and TRBJ2-7, is EPEVTQTPSHQVTQMGQEVILRCVPISNHLYFYWYRQILGQKVEFLVSFYNNEISEKSEIFDDQFSVERPDGSNFTLKIRSTKLEDSAMYFCASSAQFRGLSEQYFGPGTRLTVT.

The J gene is TRBJ2-5, the V gene TRBV10-3; D gene uncertain. The length of the CDR3 is 12 residues. Between the trimmed V and J ends, which lost 2 bases and 4 bases, there was a span of 5 bases. Germline loops: CDR1 ENHRY, CDR2 SYGVKD. The CDR3 loop reads CAISETSETQYF. DNA of the CDR3: TGTGCCATCAGTGAGACTTCAGAGACCCAGTACTTC.

With respect to this clonotype: The junction differs from germline at one of its ends, possibly a read error. The V gene is TRBV7-6, the J gene TRBJ2-1, with 9 bases lining up with TRBD1. CDR3 length: 17 residues. Germline V gene data show CDR1 as SGHVS and CDR2 as FNYEAQ. The CDR3 DNA is TGTACCAGCAGCCCCCGACAGGGGGTTCAACTATACAATGAGCAGTTCTTC. Its translation is CTSSPRQGVQLYNEQFF.

This chain joins TRBV20-1 and TRBJ1-6; a possible D gene is TRBD1 (6 bases). Deletions cut 1 base from V and 11 bases from J, with 18 bases between. The CDR3 runs to 15 residues. Germline CDR1 is DFQATT and CDR2 is SNEGSKA (reference sequence). In DNA form, the CDR3 reads TGCAGTGCTAGAGGGGCAGGGGAGGTGAGGACACCCCTCCACTTT. Translation: CSARGAGEVRTPLHF.

This clonotype was counted at least ten times. The rearrangement links TRBV12-3 or TRBV12-4 to TRBJ1-5; tentative D call: TRBD1 (5 bases). The V end lost 4 bases, the J end lost 2 bases, and 15 bases lay between the germline ends. The length of the CDR3 is 16 residues. The CDR3 spells CASSSRAGLGNQPQHF. DNA of the CDR3: TGTGCCAGCAGTTCCAGGGCAGGGTTAGGCAATCAGCCCCAGCATTTT.

This rearrangement joins TRBV6-5 to TRBJ1-4; 7 nucleotides align to TRBD1. Per the germline V gene, CDR1 is MNHEY and CDR2 is SVGAGI. V shed 2 bases, J shed 0 bases, and the junction held 3 bases outside the gene matches. This CDR3 has 16 amino acids. CDR3 nucleotides: TGTGCCAGCAGTTACACAGGGGTGGCAACTAATGAAAAACTGTTTTTT. Translated, it gives CASSYTGVATNEKLFF.

The chain recombines TRBV20-1 with TRBJ2-7, with 8 bases matching TRBD2. J was trimmed by 0 bases and V by 5 bases; bases with no gene match: 6. The CDR3 extends over 14 amino acids. CDR1 DFQATT and CDR2 SNEGSKA come from the germline V gene (reference sequence). This CDR3 is CSAPEAGVSYEQYF. CDR3 nucleotide sequence: TGCAGTGCTCCCGAAGCGGGGGTCTCCTACGAGCAGTACTTC.

V gene TRBV6-5 combines with J gene TRBJ1-4; TRBD1 agrees at 9 bases. The V gene's germline CDR1 is MNHEY and CDR2 SVGAGI. V shed 2 bases, J shed 2 bases, and the junction held 3 bases outside the gene matches. This CDR3 comprises 16 residues. The CDR3, as DNA: TGTGCCAGCAGTTACGAAGACAGGGGGACTAATGAAAAACTGTTTTTT. Translation gives CASSYEDRGTNEKLFF.

This clonotype showed up just a few times. V and J are TRBV27 and TRBJ2-7; the match to TRBD2 covers 13 bases. Trimming at V came to 8 bases and at J to 3 bases, leaving 7 bases not matched to a gene. This CDR3 spans 15 amino acids. CDR1 is MNHEY and CDR2 is SMNVEV in the germline V gene (reference sequence). CDR3 in amino acids: CASVRLAGGGYEQYF. The CDR3 bases are TGTGCCAGCGTCCGACTAGCGGGGGGAGGCTACGAGCAGTACTTC.

This clonotype was seen only a few times. This chain links TRBV3-1 with TRBJ2-1; no firm D call. The CDR3 totals 12 residues. Trimming removed 3 bases from V and 8 bases from J, with 8 bases in between. Germline CDR1 reads LGHDT; CDR2 reads YNNKEL (reference sequence). This chain's CDR3 is CASSQSRHEQFF. Here the CDR3 DNA reads TGTGCCAGCAGCCAGAGCCGACATGAGCAGTTCTTC.

The V and J genes are TRBV24-1 and TRBJ2-7; D is perhaps TRBD2 (5 bases). Germline CDR1 reads KGHDR; CDR2 reads SFDVKD. This CDR3 has 14 amino acids. The V and J ends lost 4 bases and 0 bases respectively, with 9 bases between them. CDR3 nucleotides: TGTGCCACCAGTGAGGGTGGAGGCTCCTACGAGCAGTACTTC. The encoded protein is CATSEGGGSYEQYF.

This clonotype occurred a few times. The CDR3 nucleotides read TGTGCCAGCTCACCAGGGGGGGGCACCTACAATGAGCAGTTCTTC. This gives the protein CASSPGGGTYNEQFF. The J gene is TRBJ2-1, the V gene TRBV18, with TRBD2 as a possible D gene (7 bases). V was trimmed by 2 bases and J by 2 bases, leaving 10 bases between them. The germline gives CDR1 KGHSH, CDR2 LQKENI. The CDR3 is made up of 15 amino acids.

This chain links TRBV29-1 with TRBJ2-1; D is possibly TRBD2 (5 bases). V was trimmed by 8 bases and J by 6 bases, leaving 14 bases between them. Germline V gene lookup returns CDR1 SQVTM and CDR2 ANQGSEA. The CDR3 spans 12 residues. The chain's CDR3 is CSYRGSANEQFF. The CDR3 DNA reads as TGCAGCTACCGGGGTAGCGCCAATGAGCAGTTCTTC.

This clonotype has just a few counts. The chain employs TRBV5-6 and TRBJ2-7; 10 bases fit TRBD1. V lost 6 bases, J lost 3 bases, and 18 bases stayed unmatched. CDR1 is SGHDT, CDR2 YYEEEE, per germline. The CDR3 covers 18 residues. In DNA, the CDR3 is TGTGCCAGCAACCAGCTCATAACGCCGGGACAGGGGCGCTACGAGCAGTACTTC. Amino acid sequence: CASNQLITPGQGRYEQYF. Full variable domain (remainder filled in from reference TRBV5-6 and TRBJ2-7): DAGVTQSPTHLIKTRGQQVTLRCSPKSGHDTVSWYQQALGQGPQFIFQYYEEEERQRGNFPDRFSGHQFPNYSSELNVNALLLGDSALYLCASNQLITPGQGRYEQYFGPGTRLTVT.